These 10 T cell receptor beta chains came from one sample sequenced in a study of T-cell reconstitution after alpha-beta-depleted transplantation in children. Preparing the TCRbeta library involved the use of unique molecular identifiers. TCRdb redid the calling of the PCR reads with MiXCR, one entry per CDR3 protein. The repertoire holds hundreds of thousands of distinct CDR3 sequences, with roughly a tenth as singletons. The material sequenced was PBMCs, taken before TCRalphabeta/CD19-depleted stem cell transplant. The receptors come from a child younger than two with acute myeloid leukemia, due to receive a stem cell transplant.

This clonotype was observed many times. The chain is built from TRBV20-1 and TRBJ2-3; no definite D call. The CDR3 extends over 12 amino acids. CDR1 DFQATT and CDR2 SNEGSKA come from the germline V gene (reference sequence). Trimming pared 3 bases from V and 2 bases from J, leaving 6 bases between. The CDR3 here is CSASLITDTQYF. CDR3 sequence (DNA): TGCAGTGCTAGCCTCATCACAGATACGCAGTATTTT.

This clonotype was counted ten times or more. This sequence joins TRBV29-1 and TRBJ1-1; D unresolved. Germline CDR1 SQVTM, CDR2 ANQGSEA. The CDR3 extends over 11 amino acids. V lost 0 bases, J lost 7 bases, and 6 bases lay in between. Here the CDR3 DNA reads TGCAGCGTTGAAGAGGCGCGTGAAGCTTTCTTT. Its translation: CSVEEAREAFF.

This clonotype was detected many times. The chain joins TRBV20-1 to TRBJ2-5; 12 bases map to TRBD2. CDR3 length equals 14 residues. From germline, CDR1 is DFQATT and CDR2 SNEGSKA (reference sequence). With 0 bases clipped from V and 9 bases from J, the junction kept 5 bases outside the gene matches. The CDR3 protein is CSAREETSGSAQYF. The CDR3 region has the DNA TGCAGTGCTAGAGAGGAGACTAGCGGGAGCGCCCAGTACTTC.

The sample holds many counts of this clonotype. This chain connects TRBV9 to TRBJ2-1, with D unclear. Trimming removed 0 bases at V and 3 bases at J, with 4 bases between. Germline V CDR1 and CDR2: SGDLS, YYNGEE. There are 13 residues in the CDR3. CDR3 protein: CASSVEDYNEQFF. In nucleotides, the CDR3 is TGTGCCAGCAGCGTAGAGGACTACAATGAGCAGTTCTTC.

This clonotype has more than one count but fewer than ten. The rearrangement joins TRBV15 to TRBJ2-1; perhaps TRBD1 as D (5 bases). The germline V gene encodes CDR1 LNHNV and CDR2 YYDKDF (reference sequence). The CDR3 is 14 residues long. The germline V and J ends were trimmed by 2 bases and 5 bases, with 10 bases remaining between them. CDR3 in amino acids: CATSRIGHNNEQFF. The CDR3 region has the DNA TGTGCCACCAGCAGAATAGGACACAACAATGAGCAGTTCTTC.

This clonotype was counted at least ten times. V usage is TRBV15 and J usage is TRBJ1-6; D is ambiguous. V was clipped by 5 bases and J by 0 bases, with 17 bases between them. The germline V gene has CDR1 LNHNV and CDR2 YYDKDF (reference sequence). This CDR3 has 18 residues. The CDR3 loop reads CATSSRDGFGSYNSPLHF. CDR3 nucleotide sequence: TGTGCCACCAGCTCAAGGGATGGGTTCGGCTCCTATAATTCACCCCTCCACTTT.

This clonotype has at least ten counts. The chain carries TRBV20-1 and TRBJ2-7; 7 bases line up with TRBD1. Germline assignment: CDR1 DFQATT and CDR2 SNEGSKA (reference sequence). CDR3 length equals 14 residues. Unmatched junction bases numbered 14, after V lost 3 bases and J lost 9 bases. Written as DNA, the CDR3 is TGCAGTGCTAGCACAGGGGAAATACGAGCTTTGCAGTACTTC. As protein: CSASTGEIRALQYF.

The table lists this clonotype with many counts. The J gene is TRBJ1-6, the V gene TRBV12-3 or TRBV12-4; tentatively, D is TRBD1 (5 bases). Between the trimmed V and J ends, which lost 1 base and 10 bases, there was a span of 29 bases. The CDR3 contains 20 residues. The CDR3 region has the DNA TGTGCCAGCAGTTTAGTAACCCAAAGCCCCCCGTTAGGACAACCCTCACCCCTCCACTTT. Its protein product is CASSLVTQSPPLGQPSPLHF.

Concerning this clonotype itself: Relative to the germline gene, one junction end is altered; a read error may explain this. The chain recombines TRBV5-1 with TRBJ1-4; 8 bases line up with TRBD1. The CDR3 has 14 residues. Looked up from germline, CDR1 is SGHRS and CDR2 is YFSETQ. The CDR3 region is CTSTFGTGNEKLFF. As DNA, the CDR3 is TGCACCAGCACCTTTGGGACAGGAAATGAAAAACTGTTTTTT.

The gene calls are TRBV12-3 or TRBV12-4 and TRBJ2-5; 8 nucleotides line up with TRBD1. Unmatched junction bases numbered 0, after V lost 4 bases and J lost 2 bases. CDR3 size: 13 residues. The CDR3: CASSWTGQETQYF. CDR3 DNA: TGTGCCAGCAGTTGGACAGGGCAAGAGACCCAGTACTTC.